Presented here are 4 T cell receptor beta chains from one specimen sequenced in a study of cytomegalovirus exposure and HLA in healthy donors. 60 Vbeta and 13 Jbeta primers were used in PCR. Assay used: immunoSEQ multiplex PCR; TCRdb lists only in-frame clones, some missing. The sample lists more than 110,000 clones, approximately 84% seen once, with roughly 1.4% in the top ten. The specimen sequenced was PBMCs. These receptors all come from a man aged 25-45 years in good health and CMV-seropositive.

This clone has only a few counts. This sequence joins TRBV7-9 and TRBJ2-1; possibly TRBD2 for D (6 bases). The V gene's germline CDR1 is SEHNR and CDR2 FQNEAQ (reference sequence). There are 16 residues in the CDR3. Trimming took 1 base from V and 0 from J, leaving 10 bases between them. The CDR3 sequence is CASSLGGAGSYNEQFF. CDR3 nucleotides: TGTGCCAGCAGCTTAGGAGGAGCGGGCTCCTACAATGAGCAGTTCTTC. The variable domain in full, completed from reference TRBV7-9 and TRBJ2-1, reads DTGVSQNPRHKITKRGQNVTFRCDPISEHNRLYWYRQTLGQGPEFLTYFQNEAQLEKSRLLSDRFSAERPKGSFSTLEIQRTEQGDSAMYLCASSLGGAGSYNEQFFGPGTRLTVL.

The chain couples TRBV30 to TRBJ2-3; TRBD2 aligns across 8 bases. V trimming: 8 bases; J trimming: 2 bases; junction bases outside the gene matches: 3. Looked up from germline, CDR1 is GTSNPN and CDR2 is SVGIG (reference sequence). CDR3 size: 12 residues. CDR3 region: CARRGDTDTQYF. CDR3 bases: TGTGCCAGGCGGGGGGACACAGATACGCAGTATTTT.

The chain carries TRBV28 and TRBJ1-2; TRBD1 aligns across 9 bases. V dropped 4 bases and J dropped 4; count of bases not matched to a gene: 7. Germline CDR1 MDHEN, CDR2 SYDVKM. CDR3 length: 15 residues. In nucleotides, the CDR3 is TGTGCCAGCAGTTCCCGGACAGGGGTCGTCTATGGCTACACCTTC. Translating it yields CASSSRTGVVYGYTF.

This chain connects TRBV4-2 to TRBJ2-2; 9 bases fit TRBD2. This CDR3 spans 16 amino acids. V lost 1 base, J lost 2 bases, and 2 bases stayed unmatched. CDR1 is LGHNA and CDR2 is YNFKEQ in the germline V gene. CDR3 sequence: CASSQGLAVNTGELFF. CDR3 coding DNA: TGTGCCAGCAGCCAAGGACTAGCGGTAAACACCGGGGAGCTGTTTTTT.